This T cell receptor beta chain was recorded in a study of cytomegalovirus exposure and HLA in healthy donors. The study's findings and limits: An analysis done earlier found most TCR beta V segments productive about 87% or about 30% of the time. As a later analysis showed, several of the most significant clusters appeared to be linked to common viral pathogens. Most TCR sequences showed up rarely, but some public TCRs showed up in many donors.

Notes on this clone: Its antigen is still unknown.

In the PCR, 60 Vbeta and 13 Jbeta primers were used. TCRdb's table, derived via immunoSEQ multiplex PCR, lists solely in-frame clones and lacks some. The sample includes approximately 150,000 clones, approximately 84% of them seen just once. All donors participated as healthy donors of bone marrow. The TCR was taken from a woman aged 40-49 years in good health and CMV-seronegative. Specimen: PBMCs.

CDR3 protein: CASSMLPRRVFF. The CDR3 DNA reads as TGTGCCAGCAGTATGTTACCAAGGAGAGTGTTTTTT. V usage is TRBV28 and J usage is TRBJ1-4; D unresolved. Germline V gene data show CDR1 as MDHEN and CDR2 as SYDVKM. Trimming removed 5 bases at V and 15 bases at J, with 16 bases between. The CDR3 is 12 residues long.